The 16 T cell receptor beta chains below all came from one sample that was sequenced in a study of spatial heterogeneity in lung cancer. Overall study findings and caveats: The study found that expanded intratumoral alpha and beta TCR counts tracked tumor mutation counts.

These receptors' targets are unknown. From the 5' RACE reads, TCRdb called clonotypes with MiXCR, one entry per CDR3 protein. The table has fewer than 7,000 distinct CDR3 sequences, roughly 7.7% seen once. Time point given: sample taken at primary tumor resection. The material sequenced was lung tumor tissue, taken at surgery. The receptors stem from a female donor with early-stage non-small cell lung cancer.

This clonotype was detected ten times or more. The chain is built from TRBV6-2 or TRBV6-3 and TRBJ2-5; no definite D call. The V end lost 3 bases, the J end lost 7 bases, and 12 bases lay between the germline ends. The germline V gene has CDR1 MNHEY and CDR2 SVGEGT. The CDR3 is made up of 13 amino acids. This chain's CDR3 is CASSYNKLGTQYF. CDR3 DNA: TGTGCCAGCAGTTATAATAAGTTAGGGACCCAGTACTTC.

This clonotype was recorded many times. This chain uses TRBV9 with TRBJ2-1, with 11 bases fitting TRBD2. Germline CDR1 and CDR2: SGDLS and YYNGEE. Germline trimming cut 4 bases from V and 7 bases from J; bases unmatched to any gene: 7. This CDR3 has 15 amino acids. In DNA, the CDR3 is TGTGCCAGCAGCCCACAGGGACTAGCGGAGAATGAGCAGTTCTTC. Encoded protein: CASSPQGLAENEQFF.

This clonotype was recorded at least ten times. The chain links TRBV27 to TRBJ2-7; tentatively, D is TRBD1 (6 bases). CDR3 length equals 15 residues. V dropped 7 bases and J dropped 2 bases, with 18 bases sitting between them. Germline loops: CDR1 MNHEY, CDR2 SMNVEV (reference sequence). CDR3 residues: CASKSPQTGAYEQYF. The CDR3 DNA follows: TGTGCCAGCAAGAGCCCCCAGACAGGAGCCTACGAGCAGTACTTC.

There are many counts of this clonotype. The chain uses TRBV9 and TRBJ2-3; D perhaps matches TRBD1 (5 bases). Germline V gene lookup returns CDR1 SGDLS and CDR2 YYNGEE. Trimming took off 0 bases at V and 5 bases at J, with 7 bases between the two ends. The length of the CDR3 is 13 residues. The CDR3 nucleotides are TGTGCCAGCAGCGTAGAAGGGGTAGATACGCAGTATTTT. It encodes CASSVEGVDTQYF.

On this clonotype: It may be a read error: a sequence one base away is much more abundant. The chain links TRBV2 to TRBJ2-2; D gene unclear. The CDR3 contains 13 residues. Germline V CDR1 and CDR2: SNHLY, FYNNEI. The CDR3 DNA sequence: TGTGCCAGCGGTGAATCTCGCCCAGGGGAGCTGTTTTTT. It specifies CASGESRPGELFF.

At least ten counts were recorded for this clonotype. The chain carries TRBV11-1 and TRBJ2-2; TRBD1 agrees at 7 bases. V dropped 6 bases and J dropped 6; count of bases not matched to a gene: 7. Germline-derived CDR1 and CDR2 are SGHAT and FQDESV (reference sequence). The CDR3 is 14 residues long. Written as DNA, the CDR3 is TGTGCCAGCAGACAGGGGCCCCGAGCCGGGGAGCTGTTTTTT. Translating gives CASRQGPRAGELFF.

In its sample, this clonotype ranks as medium-sized. V and J are TRBV27 and TRBJ2-7, with 7 bases fitting TRBD2. This CDR3 spans 16 amino acids. Germline CDR1 is MNHEY and CDR2 is SMNVEV (reference sequence). V lost 3 bases and J lost 4; bases outside the gene matches: 12. Written as DNA, the CDR3 is TGTGCCAGCAGTTTGGTGGCTTGGGGGGGAGAATACGAGCAGTACTTC. Protein: CASSLVAWGGEYEQYF.

At least ten counts were recorded for this clonotype. The CDR3, as DNA: TGTGCCAGCAGCTCAAGAGACTGGGGGGTATCCCGTAAAGAGACCCAGTACTTC. It is translated as CASSSRDWGVSRKETQYF. V gene TRBV7-2 combines with J gene TRBJ2-5; D might be TRBD2 (6 bases). V shed 4 bases and J shed 3 bases, with 24 bases lying between them. The CDR3 runs to 18 residues. Germline V CDR1 and CDR2: SGHTA, FQGNSA.

The chain links TRBV27 to TRBJ2-7; 8 bases map to TRBD2. The length of the CDR3 is 15 residues. Germline V lookup: CDR1 MNHEY, CDR2 SMNVEV (reference sequence). V was pared by 2 bases and J by 2 bases, with 5 bases of the junction left unmatched. The CDR3 DNA follows: TGTGCCAGCAGTTTAGATTCGGGAGGGACCTACGAGCAGTACTTC. Protein: CASSLDSGGTYEQYF.

This clonotype has ten or more counts. The V and J genes are TRBV30 and TRBJ2-5; weak D call: TRBD2 (6 bases). The CDR3 runs 12 residues. Germline V gene sequence: CDR1 GTSNPN, CDR2 SVGIG (reference sequence). V shed 8 bases and J shed 4 bases, with 14 bases lying between them. The DNA for the CDR3 is TGTGCCGGAGGGGACCTCGGAGAGACCCAGTACTTC. Translated: CAGGDLGETQYF.

This clonotype rates as medium-sized. This sequence joins TRBV30 and TRBJ1-1; 7 nucleotides align to TRBD1. V was pared by 1 base and J by 13 bases, with 18 bases of the junction left unmatched. This CDR3 comprises 15 residues. Germline loops: CDR1 GTSNPN, CDR2 SVGIG (reference sequence). CDR3 sequence reads: CAWSASGQGGMKNFF. DNA of the CDR3: TGTGCCTGGAGTGCCTCGGGGCAGGGGGGGATGAAGAATTTCTTT.

The chain links TRBV5-1 to TRBJ2-4, with unresolved D. The CDR3 has 12 residues. CDR1 and CDR2 (germline): SGHRS, YFSETQ. V dropped 3 bases and J dropped 7 bases, with 8 bases sitting between them. The CDR3 protein is CASSSTSNIQYF. In DNA, the CDR3 is TGCGCCAGCAGCTCCACATCTAACATTCAGTACTTC.

This clonotype showed up just a few times. The rearrangement uses TRBV27 and TRBJ2-4; D is possibly TRBD1 or TRBD2 (5 bases each). Deletions cut 2 bases from V and 1 base from J, with 27 bases between. The CDR3 spans 21 residues. Per the germline V gene, CDR1 is MNHEY and CDR2 is SMNVEV (reference sequence). The CDR3 sequence is CASSLAAGLSAARGAKNIQYF. The CDR3 nucleotides are TGTGCCAGCAGTTTAGCGGCAGGGCTTTCGGCGGCCCGAGGGGCCAAAAACATTCAGTACTTC.

This clonotype was detected many times. The chain uses TRBV19 and TRBJ1-2; D gene ambiguous. This CDR3 region has 14 residues. The V end lost 10 bases, the J end lost 4 bases, and 19 bases lay between the germline ends. Germline-derived CDR1 and CDR2 are LNHDA and SQIVND (reference sequence). This chain's CDR3 is CATKSPVNLYGYTF. Written as DNA, the CDR3 is TGTGCCACGAAGTCCCCCGTTAATCTCTATGGCTACACCTTC.

Within the sample, this clonotype is medium-sized. The gene calls are TRBV7-2 and TRBJ1-2, with TRBD1 matching 12 bases. The germline V gene has CDR1 SGHTA and CDR2 FQGNSA. The CDR3 has 16 amino acids. J was trimmed by 6 bases and V by 1 base; bases with no gene match: 6. The CDR3 nucleotides are TGTGCCAGCAGCTTAGAGGGGACAGGGGGCGTGCATGGCTACACCTTC. Amino acids: CASSLEGTGGVHGYTF.

This clonotype was seen at least ten times. This sequence joins TRBV6-1 and TRBJ1-5, with D unclear. The CDR3 is 12 amino acids. Trimming removed 1 base from V and 16 bases from J, with 14 bases in between. The germline gives CDR1 MNHNS, CDR2 SASEGT. This CDR3 is CASSEGTALGHF. The CDR3 nucleotides read TGTGCCAGCAGTGAAGGGACCGCGTTGGGACATTTT.